This T cell receptor beta chain is drawn from a study of chemoradiotherapy in HPV16-positive cancers. Study results and caveats: Non-HPV-specific T cells did not expand in tumors during treatment, whereas candidate HPV-specific clones and E7-related motifs did.

About this clone: What it recognizes is unknown.

This CDR3 has 15 amino acids. Per germline, CDR1 SGDLS and CDR2 YYNGEE. Between the trimmed V and J ends, which lost 2 bases and 10 bases, there was a span of 21 bases. Repertoires were generated with immunoSEQ multiplex PCR, while TCRdb's copy carries only in-frame clones and drops some. The repertoire holds 990 or so clones, with approximately 90% as singletons. The sample here was tumor tissue, taken from a patient who underwent chemoradiotherapy. This rearrangement joins TRBV9 to TRBJ1-1; D gene ambiguous. The receptor's source is a human donor with HPV-associated anogenital cancer. CDR3 coding DNA: TGTGCCAGCAGCGTCACTGGCGACACCAAAAGTAGAGCTTTCTTT. This codes for CASSVTGDTKSRAFF.